Presented here are 31 T cell receptor beta chains from one specimen sequenced in a study of vaccination effects on CD4 cells after COVID-19. Antigens of these TCRs are unknown. Here immunoSEQ multiplex PCR was the method, and the copy in TCRdb shows in-frame clones only, minus some. The table has about 25,000 clones, nearly 75% seen once; the top ten hold 11%. Upon completion of 10 to 11 days in culture, CD4+ T cells were isolated. The sequences come from CD4+ T cells from PBMCs cultured without peptide, collected before COVID-19 vaccination. The source of these receptors is a human donor who received a COVID-19 vaccine.

The chain couples TRBV28 to TRBJ2-1; TRBD2 might be the D (5 bases). This CDR3 has 14 amino acids. Trimming removed 4 bases at V and 7 bases at J, with 14 bases between. Germline V gene data show CDR1 as MDHEN and CDR2 as SYDVKM. Here the CDR3 DNA reads TGTGCCAGCAGTTCCCCGGGAAGAGGGAATGAGCAGTTCTTC. It codes for CASSSPGRGNEQFF.

The rearrangement joins TRBV5-5 to TRBJ2-7, with TRBD2 matching over 12 bases. In germline, CDR1 is SGHKS, CDR2 YYEKEE (reference sequence). The CDR3 runs to 16 residues. V shed 4 bases and J 3 bases; nucleotides not matched to a gene: 8. In DNA, the CDR3 is TGTGCCAGCAGCCCATCCCGGACTAGCGGGAACTACGAGCAGTACTTC. Translated, it gives CASSPSRTSGNYEQYF.

The V and J genes are TRBV30 and TRBJ2-7, with 9 bases lining up with TRBD2. CDR1 and CDR2 (germline): GTSNPN, SVGIG (reference sequence). J lost 7 bases, V lost 3 bases, and 19 bases had no gene match. This CDR3 contains 17 residues. The CDR3: CAWSPSRTSAPGREQYF. The CDR3 DNA reads as TGTGCCTGGAGCCCCTCGAGGACTAGCGCTCCGGGGAGGGAGCAGTACTTC.

In this sample, this clone turned up a few times. This chain links TRBV7-9 with TRBJ2-2, with 7 bases matching TRBD1. Germline assignment: CDR1 SEHNR and CDR2 FQNEAQ (reference sequence). The CDR3 is 15 residues long. J gave up 4 bases and V 5 bases, and 7 bases lay outside the gene matches. CDR3 protein: CASSRDRVGTGELFF. CDR3 DNA: TGTGCCAGCAGCCGCGACAGGGTCGGCACCGGGGAGCTGTTTTTT.

The rearrangement joins TRBV5-6 to TRBJ1-1; unclear D gene. In germline, CDR1 is SGHDT, CDR2 YYEEEE. Trimming cost V 4 bases and J 9 bases, with 16 bases left between them. The CDR3 consists of 13 residues. CDR3 sequence (DNA): TGTGCCAGCAGCGTCCAGCGCGGCCCCAAAGCTTTCTTT. Its translation: CASSVQRGPKAFF.

The J gene is TRBJ1-2, the V gene TRBV10-3; D might be TRBD1 (6 bases). V lost 10 bases and J 0 bases, leaving 24 bases between the germline ends. The V gene's germline CDR1 is ENHRY and CDR2 SYGVKD. The CDR3 has 17 amino acids. CDR3 nucleotide sequence: TGTGCCACGGGGGGCTCCTGGGTAGCTCAAACTAACTATGGCTACACCTTC. Encoded protein: CATGGSWVAQTNYGYTF.

In its sample, this clone was seen a few times. This chain links TRBV4-2 with TRBJ2-1, with D tentatively TRBD2 (7 bases). The CDR3 spans 16 residues. V shed 0 bases and J shed 12 bases, with 21 bases lying between them. CDR1 LGHNA and CDR2 YNFKEQ come from the germline V gene. CDR3 residues: CASSQDGAGAYQWQFF. In DNA, the CDR3 is TGTGCCAGCAGCCAAGATGGCGCGGGGGCCTATCAGTGGCAGTTCTTC.

This clone was seen more than once but under ten times. V is TRBV7-9 and J is TRBJ2-7, with a tentative D call TRBD1 (6 bases). Deletions cut 3 bases from V and 4 bases from J, with 19 bases between. The CDR3 covers 16 residues. Germline CDR1 reads SEHNR; CDR2 reads FQNEAQ (reference sequence). CDR3 DNA sequence: TGTGCCAGCAGCTTCCCTCGGTCGGACAGTTCGTACGAGCAGTACTTC. It yields the protein CASSFPRSDSSYEQYF.

CDR3 loop: CASSQAPMGQGVDGYTF. CDR3 sequence (DNA): TGCGCCAGCAGCCAAGCTCCTATGGGACAGGGCGTCGATGGCTACACCTTC. The chain carries TRBV4-3 and TRBJ1-2; 9 nucleotides align to TRBD1. The CDR3 is 17 residues long. CDR1 is LGHNA and CDR2 is YSLEER in the germline V gene. Trimming removed 1 base from V and 6 bases from J; junction bases left unmatched: 12.

V is TRBV2 and J is TRBJ1-5; possible D gene TRBD1, 6 bases. Trimming removed 7 bases from V and 7 bases from J, with 20 bases in between. The CDR3 has 15 residues. Germline lookup yields CDR1 SNHLY and CDR2 FYNNEI. DNA for the CDR3: TGTGCCAGCAAGGGGGACGGTGGGCGACACCAGCCCCAGCATTTT. Translation gives CASKGDGGRHQPQHF.

The chain combines TRBV5-1 with TRBJ1-2, with D maybe TRBD1 (6 bases). Between the trimmed V and J ends, which lost 0 bases and 8 bases, there was a span of 17 bases. Germline V gene data show CDR1 as SGHRS and CDR2 as YFSETQ. The CDR3 is 15 amino acids. The CDR3 loop is CASSLGPAGASGYTF. CDR3 nucleotides: TGCGCCAGCAGCTTGGGGCCAGCGGGGGCTAGCGGCTACACCTTC.

In its sample, this clone was seen a few times. The chain joins TRBV12-5 to TRBJ2-7; D is possibly TRBD1 or TRBD2 (6 bases each). V lost 11 bases and J 4 bases, leaving 15 bases between the germline ends. The CDR3 length is 12 residues. Germline CDR1 is LGHNT and CDR2 is FRNRAP. CDR3 sequence reads: CASGARMYEQYF. The CDR3 DNA sequence: TGTGCTTCGGGGGCGAGGATGTACGAGCAGTACTTC. Using reference TRBV12-5 and TRBJ2-7 for the parts outside the CDR3, the full variable domain is DARVTQTPRHKVTEMGQEVTMRCQPILGHNTVFWYRQTMMQGLELLAYFRNRAPLDDSGMPKDRFSAEMPDATLATLKIQPSEPRDSAVYFCASGARMYEQYFGPGTRLTVT.

V and J are TRBV19 and TRBJ1-1; tentative D call: TRBD1 (5 bases). Germline V gives CDR1 LNHDA, CDR2 SQIVND (reference sequence). This CDR3 contains 14 residues. Trimming removed 1 base from V and 4 bases from J, with 10 bases in between. The CDR3 DNA reads as TGTGCCAGTAGTATAGGGGGGGGAACCACTGAAGCTTTCTTT. Amino acids: CASSIGGGTTEAFF.

V usage is TRBV7-9 and J usage is TRBJ2-1; TRBD1 matches 7 bases. V lost 2 bases to trimming and J lost 0 bases; unmatched junction nucleotides: 13. Germline CDR1 reads SEHNR; CDR2 reads FQNEAQ (reference sequence). This CDR3 is 19 amino acids long. CDR3 in DNA: TGTGCCAGCAGCTTATGGGGACAGAAAGCGGTTAGCTCCTACAATGAGCAGTTCTTC. Protein sequence: CASSLWGQKAVSSYNEQFF.

The rearrangement uses TRBV5-1 and TRBJ2-6; D is tentatively TRBD1 or TRBD2 (5 bases each). The V end was cut by 2 bases, the J end by 3 bases, with 15 bases between. CDR1 and CDR2 (germline): SGHRS, YFSETQ. The CDR3 has 17 amino acids. This CDR3 reads CASSFGTGLFGANVLTF. CDR3 DNA sequence: TGCGCCAGCAGCTTCGGGACGGGTCTTTTTGGGGCCAACGTCCTGACTTTC.

This clone was observed a handful of times. The gene calls are TRBV27 and TRBJ1-6; D remains unclear. The CDR3 is made up of 16 amino acids. V was clipped by 0 bases and J by 9 bases, with 15 bases between them. Germline V gene sequence: CDR1 MNHEY, CDR2 SMNVEV (reference sequence). CDR3 sequence (DNA): TGTGCCAGCAGTTTATCACATTCATACGAGGCTTCACCCCTCCACTTT. Its translation: CASSLSHSYEASPLHF.

This clone was found a few times. The V and J genes are TRBV28 and TRBJ1-1; the D is unclear. V was trimmed by 5 bases and J by 1 base, leaving 8 bases between them. This CDR3 contains 13 residues. Germline CDR1 and CDR2: MDHEN and SYDVKM. The CDR3, as DNA: TGTGCCAGCAGTGAACCAGGGAACACTGAAGCTTTCTTT. Amino acid sequence: CASSEPGNTEAFF.

The chain couples TRBV5-1 to TRBJ1-1; no reliable D call. Trimming left V 0 bases short and J 1 base short, with 7 bases between. CDR3 length equals 14 residues. Looked up from germline, CDR1 is SGHRS and CDR2 is YFSETQ. The CDR3 DNA sequence: TGCGCCAGCAGCTTGGTACAGACGAACACTGAAGCTTTCTTT. Translating gives CASSLVQTNTEAFF.

This clone was seen just once. V gene TRBV5-6 combines with J gene TRBJ2-5, with TRBD1 matching 9 bases. Germline V gene data show CDR1 as SGHDT and CDR2 as YYEEEE. With 2 bases clipped from V and 5 bases from J, the junction kept 7 bases outside the gene matches. The CDR3 covers 15 residues. This CDR3 reads CASSFWDRVWETQYF. The CDR3 DNA follows: TGTGCCAGCAGCTTTTGGGACAGGGTTTGGGAGACCCAGTACTTC.

The chain links TRBV18 to TRBJ1-2; D gene unclear. This CDR3 contains 13 residues. The V gene lost 2 bases and the J gene lost 8 bases, with 12 bases spanning the gap. The germline CDR1 and CDR2 sequences are KGHSH and LQKENI. The CDR3 sequence: CASSPVVRKGYTF. Written as DNA, the CDR3 is TGTGCCAGCTCACCAGTTGTAAGGAAGGGCTACACCTTC.

This clone has more than one count but fewer than ten. This chain joins TRBV15 and TRBJ2-5; D unclear. The CDR3 extends over 16 amino acids. CDR1 and CDR2 (germline): LNHNV, YYDKDF (reference sequence). With 0 bases removed from V and 1 base from J, the gap between germline ends came to 12 bases. In nucleotides, the CDR3 is TGTGCCACCAGCAGAGATGAAAGGTCCGGCCAAGAGACCCAGTACTTC. Amino acids: CATSRDERSGQETQYF. Drawing the rest from reference TRBV15 and TRBJ2-5, the complete variable domain is DAMVIQNPRYQVTQFGKPVTLSCSQTLNHNVMYWYQQKSSQAPKLLFHYYDKDFNNEADTPDNFQSRRPNTSFCFLDIRSPGLGDTAMYLCATSRDERSGQETQYFGPGTRLLVL.

A note on this clone: A far larger clone is one nucleotide away, so this likely arose from a read error. This chain links TRBV3-1 (or the pseudogene TRBV3-2) with TRBJ2-2; the match to TRBD1 covers 9 bases. V dropped 6 bases and J dropped 5; count of bases not matched to a gene: 7. The CDR3 is made up of 15 amino acids. Germline V gene sequence: CDR1 LGHDT, CDR2 YNNKEL (reference sequence). CDR3 in DNA: TGTGCCAGCAGTCCACAGGGGGCGGAGACCGGGGAGCTGTTTTTT. It translates to CASSPQGAETGELFF.

This clone was counted once. The chain is built from TRBV5-6 and TRBJ2-7; D unresolved. Trimming stripped 0 bases from V and 2 bases from J, with 9 bases between. Germline CDR1 SGHDT, CDR2 YYEEEE. CDR3 length: 14 residues. The CDR3 region has the DNA TGTGCCAGCAGCTTGGAGTGGGGTACCTACGAGCAGTACTTC. This gives the protein CASSLEWGTYEQYF.

CDR3 bases: TGTGCCAGCAGCTTAGCGCCAGACAATGAGCAGTTCTTC. It yields the protein CASSLAPDNEQFF. The chain joins TRBV7-8 to TRBJ2-1; D gene unclear. Between the trimmed V and J ends, which lost 0 bases and 5 bases, there was a span of 5 bases. Germline V gene sequence: CDR1 SGHVS, CDR2 FQNEAQ. The CDR3 is 13 residues long. The full variable domain, its missing parts supplied by reference TRBV7-8 and TRBJ2-1, is GAGVSQSPRYKVAKRGQDVALRCDPISGHVSLFWYQQALGQGPEFLTYFQNEAQLDKSGLPSDRFFAERPEGSVSTLKIQRTQQEDSAVYLCASSLAPDNEQFFGPGTRLTVL.

The V and J genes are TRBV10-3 and TRBJ1-2; D might be TRBD1 (5 bases). The length of the CDR3 is 14 residues. Trimming stripped 4 bases from V and 5 bases from J, with 14 bases between. Per the germline V gene, CDR1 is ENHRY and CDR2 is SYGVKD. The DNA of the CDR3 is TGTGCCATCAGTGGGGACGGCCTCGCTTATGGCTACACCTTC. The encoded protein is CAISGDGLAYGYTF.

The J gene is TRBJ2-5, the V gene TRBV6-5; D is possibly TRBD1 (6 bases). Germline values: CDR1 MNHEY, CDR2 SVGAGI. The ends were cut back, 5 bases at V and 10 bases at J, with 14 bases in the middle. CDR3 size: 12 residues. CDR3 bases: TGTGCCAGCAGTACCCCAGGGGATGGCCAGTACTTC. Its protein is CASSTPGDGQYF.

The rearrangement links TRBV20-1 to TRBJ2-5, with D perhaps assigned TRBD1 or TRBD2 (5 bases each). V lost 3 bases, J lost 1 base, and 9 bases lay in between. From germline, CDR1 is DFQATT and CDR2 SNEGSKA (reference sequence). This CDR3 has 13 amino acids. The CDR3 loop reads CSASIGAQETQYF. CDR3 DNA: TGCAGTGCTAGTATCGGGGCCCAAGAGACCCAGTACTTC.

V gene TRBV19 combines with J gene TRBJ1-4; the D gene is possibly TRBD1 (6 bases). This CDR3 has 13 residues. Per the germline V gene, CDR1 is LNHDA and CDR2 is SQIVND (reference sequence). V lost 4 bases to trimming and J lost 7 bases, with 10 bases between them. Here the CDR3 reads CASSSTGREKLFF. DNA of the CDR3: TGTGCCAGTAGTAGCACAGGGCGTGAAAAACTGTTTTTT.

Note on this clone: A read error may account for a junction end that differs from germline. The chain carries TRBV7-9 and TRBJ2-7; 10 bases are a match to TRBD2. The CDR3 is 13 residues long. Germline V gives CDR1 SEHNR, CDR2 FQNEAQ (reference sequence). CDR3 DNA sequence: TGTGCCACCAGCGGGAGGGCCTCCTACGAGCAGTACTTC. This codes for CATSGRASYEQYF.

The chain combines TRBV3-1 (or the pseudogene TRBV3-2) with TRBJ1-4; D possibly corresponds to TRBD1 (5 bases). Per the germline V gene, CDR1 is LGHDT and CDR2 is YNNKEL (reference sequence). The CDR3 totals 15 residues. V was clipped by 1 base and J by 3 bases, with 9 bases between them. The CDR3 DNA follows: TGTGCCAGCAGCCAAGGCCGGGGGGCTAATGAAAAACTGTTTTTT. Translating gives CASSQGRGANEKLFF.

The V call is TRBV30, the J call TRBJ2-7, with 9 bases lining up with TRBD1. J lost 4 bases, V lost 0 bases, and 4 bases had no gene match. This CDR3 has 14 residues. Germline CDR1 reads GTSNPN; CDR2 reads SVGIG (reference sequence). CDR3 sequence (DNA): TGTGCCTGGAGTGTACAACAGGGGGCGTACGAGCAGTACTTC. Its translation is CAWSVQQGAYEQYF.